This entry lists 30 T cell receptor beta chains sequenced from one sample in a study of shared clonotypes between healthy human individuals. Profiling relied on immunoSEQ multiplex PCR, and the TCRdb table lists in-frame clones only, not all of them. This table holds roughly 2.4 million clones, 90% to 97% found once. Sequenced input: naive CD4+ T cells sorted from blood. Subset specified: CD45RA+ positively selected. These receptors came from a man between 18 and 35 years old in good health.

This clone was recorded once. The gene calls are TRBV7-9 and TRBJ2-7, with D perhaps matching TRBD1 (5 bases). This CDR3 spans 16 amino acids. The germline CDR1 and CDR2 sequences are SEHNR and FQNEAQ (reference sequence). V lost 5 bases, J lost 6 bases, and 23 bases lay in between. This CDR3 is CASSPYGQIPPPEQYF. Written as DNA, the CDR3 is TGTGCCAGCAGCCCTTATGGACAAATTCCACCCCCCGAGCAGTACTTC.

This clone was counted a single time. The chain carries TRBV5-1 and TRBJ2-1; 7 bases align to TRBD2. Germline lookup yields CDR1 SGHRS and CDR2 YFSETQ. This CDR3 contains 15 residues. The ends lost 2 bases at V and 5 bases at J; junction bases unmatched: 7. CDR3 residues: CASSFGLGPDNEQFF. In DNA, the CDR3 is TGCGCCAGCAGCTTCGGACTAGGCCCAGACAATGAGCAGTTCTTC.

This chain joins TRBV18 and TRBJ2-2; D remains ambiguous. The germline CDR1 and CDR2 sequences are KGHSH and LQKENI. The ends were cut back, 0 bases at V and 7 bases at J, with 9 bases in the middle. The CDR3 spans 14 residues. The CDR3 here is CASSPPGLDGELFF. CDR3 nucleotide sequence: TGTGCCAGCTCACCACCGGGGTTGGACGGGGAGCTGTTTTTT.

This chain uses TRBV10-3 with TRBJ2-7; 10 nucleotides match TRBD2. CDR3 length: 14 amino acids. The V gene's germline CDR1 is ENHRY and CDR2 SYGVKD. With V trimmed by 10 bases and J by 0 bases, 6 bases remained unmatched. CDR3 residues: CATQGLADSYEQYF. CDR3 in DNA: TGTGCCACGCAAGGACTAGCGGACTCCTACGAGCAGTACTTC.

The chain combines TRBV11-2 with TRBJ2-5; 8 positions agree with TRBD1. CDR3 size: 16 residues. V dropped 1 base and J dropped 5; count of bases not matched to a gene: 9. Looked up from germline, CDR1 is SGHAT and CDR2 is FQNNGV. CDR3 amino acids: CASSLGGAGGRETQYF. The CDR3 DNA sequence: TGTGCCAGCAGCTTAGGAGGGGCAGGGGGCCGGGAGACCCAGTACTTC.

This CDR3 is CASSQDRGPRLNEQFF. In DNA, the CDR3 is TGCGCCAGCAGCCAAGACAGGGGGCCCAGGCTCAATGAGCAGTTCTTC. The chain joins TRBV4-3 to TRBJ2-1; 8 nucleotides line up with TRBD1. J gave up 6 bases and V 0 bases, and 7 bases lay outside the gene matches. The CDR3 has 16 residues. CDR1 is LGHNA, CDR2 YSLEER, per germline.

The chain joins TRBV6-5 to TRBJ2-3, with 7 bases that match TRBD2. Germline CDR1 MNHEY, CDR2 SVGAGI. The CDR3 runs 15 residues. Losses at the gene ends were 6 bases for V and 1 base for J; bases not matched to a gene: 7. For the CDR3, the DNA is TGTGCCAGCAGCCTCAGCGGGATTCGCACAGATACGCAGTATTTT. Its protein product is CASSLSGIRTDTQYF.

The J gene is TRBJ1-1, the V gene TRBV9, with no clear D. The CDR3 totals 13 residues. V dropped 3 bases and J dropped 0 bases, with 6 bases sitting between them. The germline CDR1 and CDR2 sequences are SGDLS and YYNGEE. The CDR3 reads CASSDPMNTEAFF. The CDR3 DNA is TGTGCCAGCAGCGATCCGATGAACACTGAAGCTTTCTTT.

V usage is TRBV7-6 and J usage is TRBJ1-3; TRBD1 is a possible D gene (6 bases). This CDR3 region has 15 residues. From germline, CDR1 is SGHVS and CDR2 FNYEAQ. V lost 1 base to trimming and J lost 0 bases, with 7 bases between them. CDR3 amino acids: CASSLGGLSGNTIYF. CDR3 DNA sequence: TGTGCCAGCAGCTTAGGGGGGCTCTCTGGAAACACCATATATTTT.

The V and J genes are TRBV30 and TRBJ1-3; D is ambiguous. The germline CDR1 and CDR2 sequences are GTSNPN and SVGIG (reference sequence). Trimming pared 3 bases from V and 14 bases from J, leaving 14 bases between. There are 11 residues in the CDR3. CDR3 protein: CAWSDSGWVYF. The CDR3 DNA reads TGTGCCTGGAGCGACTCGGGATGGGTATATTTT. Variable domain in full (rest from reference TRBV30 and TRBJ1-3): SQTIHQWPATLVQPVGSPLSLECTVEGTSNPNLYWYRQAAGRGLQLLFYSVGIGQISSEVPQNLSASRPQDRQFILSSKKLLLSDSGFYLCAWSDSGWVYFGEGSWLTVV.

The chain links TRBV7-2 to TRBJ2-2, with D maybe TRBD1 (5 bases). This CDR3 has 15 residues. V shed 3 bases and J shed 6 bases, with 14 bases lying between them. The V gene's germline CDR1 is SGHTA and CDR2 FQGNSA. The CDR3 reads CASSLVRANAGELFF. The CDR3 DNA reads as TGTGCCAGCAGCTTGGTCAGGGCTAACGCCGGGGAGCTGTTTTTT.

The gene calls are TRBV9 and TRBJ1-6; D is undetermined. With 1 base removed from V and 0 bases from J, the gap between germline ends came to 8 bases. The germline CDR1 and CDR2 sequences are SGDLS and YYNGEE. The CDR3 extends over 16 amino acids. CDR3 sequence: CASSVSSSSYNSPLHF. Written as DNA, the CDR3 is TGTGCCAGCAGCGTAAGCTCAAGCTCCTATAATTCACCCCTCCACTTT.

The CDR3 bases are TGTGCCAGCAGCTTAGGGGTGGGGCGCAATCAGCCCCAGCATTTT. Encoded protein: CASSLGVGRNQPQHF. The chain uses TRBV5-5 and TRBJ1-5, with TRBD1 as a possible D gene (5 bases). The CDR3 has 15 amino acids. V lost 2 bases and J lost 2, with 11 bases in between. The germline CDR1 and CDR2 sequences are SGHKS and YYEKEE (reference sequence).

The rearrangement joins TRBV5-4 to TRBJ2-5; D possibly corresponds to TRBD2 (5 bases). The CDR3 has 14 residues. Germline V CDR1 and CDR2: SGHNT, YYREEE (reference sequence). Trimming pared 0 bases from V and 5 bases from J, leaving 11 bases between. CDR3 in amino acids: CASSLGGVVETQYF. The DNA for the CDR3 is TGTGCCAGCAGCTTGGGGGGAGTAGTGGAGACCCAGTACTTC.

The CDR3 is CASSQDKGTGNNEQYF. DNA for the CDR3: TGTGCCAGCAGCCAAGACAAAGGGACAGGGAACAACGAGCAGTACTTC. V usage is TRBV14 and J usage is TRBJ2-7, with 9 bases matching TRBD1. V dropped 0 bases and J dropped 5; count of bases not matched to a gene: 8. CDR3 length equals 16 residues. Germline V gene lookup returns CDR1 SGHDN and CDR2 FVKESK.

About this clone itself: The sample contains more than one DNA sequence encoding this CDR3. The CDR3 DNA sequence: TGTGCCAGCAGCTTGGGTAGGGAGACCCAGTACTTC. The encoded protein is CASSLGRETQYF. The chain is built from TRBV5-4 and TRBJ2-5; no definite D call. The germline V gene encodes CDR1 SGHNT and CDR2 YYREEE (reference sequence). Trimming took off 0 bases at V and 5 bases at J, with 5 bases between the two ends. The CDR3 length is 12 residues. The whole variable domain, filled in from reference TRBV5-4 and TRBJ2-5, reads ETGVTQSPTHLIKTRGQQVTLRCSSQSGHNTVSWYQQALGQGPQFIFQYYREEENGRGNFPPRFSGLQFPNYSSELNVNALELDDSALYLCASSLGRETQYFGPGTRLLVL.

The CDR3 DNA reads as TGTGCCAGCAGCCCCCGGACAGGGAAAATTTCGAACACCGGGGAGCTGTTTTTT. Its protein is CASSPRTGKISNTGELFF. The V call is TRBV11-2, the J call TRBJ2-2; 8 nucleotides agree with TRBD1. CDR1 SGHAT and CDR2 FQNNGV come from the germline V gene. The CDR3 totals 18 residues. The junction had 11 bases not matched to a gene; V was cut back by 5 bases and J by 0 bases.

The rearrangement uses TRBV10-1 and TRBJ1-2; D is unclear. The CDR3 is made up of 14 amino acids. Trimming cost V 4 bases and J 7 bases, with 16 bases left between them. Germline CDR1 WNHNN, CDR2 SYGVQD (reference sequence). Here the CDR3 reads CASSVARNGSGYTF. The CDR3 DNA is TGCGCCAGCAGTGTCGCGAGAAATGGGTCTGGCTACACCTTC.

This chain uses TRBV13 with TRBJ1-2; D is possibly TRBD1 (5 bases). The CDR3 is 13 amino acids. Trimming took 5 bases from V and 6 from J, leaving 13 bases between them. Germline CDR1 PRHDT, CDR2 FYEKMQ (reference sequence). The DNA of the CDR3 is TGTGCCAGCAGCCGCGACCGGGGGGATGGCTACACCTTC. This codes for CASSRDRGDGYTF.

V is TRBV5-1 and J is TRBJ1-1; tentatively, D is TRBD1 (5 bases). V lost 2 bases and J lost 2, with 13 bases in between. CDR3 length: 15 amino acids. Per germline, CDR1 SGHRS and CDR2 YFSETQ. The CDR3 here is CASSFIGGDNTEAFF. Written as DNA, the CDR3 is TGCGCCAGCAGCTTCATTGGGGGTGATAACACTGAAGCTTTCTTT.

This chain uses TRBV7-9 with TRBJ1-6; 7 bases map to TRBD1. Germline CDR1 and CDR2: SEHNR and FQNEAQ (reference sequence). V was clipped by 4 bases and J by 7 bases; unmatched bases: 16. This CDR3 region has 18 residues. CDR3 sequence: CASSSSPGGGVWNSPLHF. DNA of the CDR3: TGTGCCAGCAGCTCATCACCTGGAGGGGGCGTCTGGAATTCACCCCTCCACTTT.

The chain's CDR3 is CASRRQSFPYNEQFF. The CDR3 DNA is TGTGCCAGCAGGCGTCAGAGTTTCCCCTACAATGAGCAGTTCTTC. V and J are TRBV27 and TRBJ2-1; D ambiguous. The V end was cut by 6 bases, the J end by 2 bases, with 14 bases between. Germline assignment: CDR1 MNHEY and CDR2 SMNVEV (reference sequence). This CDR3 contains 15 residues.

DNA of the CDR3: TGTGCCAGTAGTCACCGGGACAGGGCCTCCTCTGGGGCCAACGTCCTGACTTTC. It encodes CASSHRDRASSGANVLTF. The rearrangement links TRBV19 to TRBJ2-6; 9 nucleotides align to TRBD1. V shed 5 bases, J shed 0 bases, and the junction held 8 bases outside the gene matches. This CDR3 region has 18 residues. Germline V gives CDR1 LNHDA, CDR2 SQIVND (reference sequence).

The gene calls are TRBV10-3 and TRBJ2-1; possible D gene TRBD2, 6 bases. Between the trimmed V and J ends, which lost 0 bases and 5 bases, there was a span of 17 bases. The CDR3 totals 17 residues. Germline V gives CDR1 ENHRY, CDR2 SYGVKD. As DNA, the CDR3 is TGTGCCATCAGTGAGTCGCCTTTAGGCGGGGTGAACAATGAGCAGTTCTTC. As protein: CAISESPLGGVNNEQFF.

This rearrangement joins TRBV18 to TRBJ2-5, with a tentative D call TRBD2 (6 bases). The V gene's germline CDR1 is KGHSH and CDR2 LQKENI. CDR3 length equals 13 residues. Trimming took 10 bases from V and 2 from J, leaving 14 bases between them. The DNA for the CDR3 is TGTGCCACAGCCCGGGAGAGACAAGAGACCCAGTACTTC. Translated: CATARERQETQYF.

The rearrangement uses TRBV6-6 and TRBJ2-7; D remains ambiguous. Germline V CDR1 and CDR2: MNHNY, SVGAGI (reference sequence). Trimming removed 5 bases at V and 0 bases at J, with 14 bases between. CDR3 length: 15 residues. The CDR3 spells CASSTSGRGSYEQYF. The CDR3 DNA sequence: TGTGCCAGCAGTACCTCAGGCCGTGGCTCCTACGAGCAGTACTTC.

This chain links TRBV19 with TRBJ1-1; D unclear. CDR1 is LNHDA and CDR2 is SQIVND in the germline V gene (reference sequence). Trimming left V 8 bases short and J 0 bases short, with 7 bases between. This CDR3 region has 12 residues. CDR3 residues: CASSYLNTEAFF. CDR3 coding DNA: TGTGCCAGTTCCTATTTGAACACTGAAGCTTTCTTT.

The chain combines TRBV30 with TRBJ1-1; TRBD1 aligns across 7 bases. The ends lost 7 bases at V and 2 bases at J; junction bases unmatched: 4. CDR1 is GTSNPN, CDR2 SVGIG, per germline (reference sequence). The CDR3 loop spans 12 amino acids. The DNA for the CDR3 is TGTGCCTCGACAGGGAGTAACACTGAAGCTTTCTTT. It specifies CASTGSNTEAFF.

Worth noting for this clone: Other nucleotide sequences in the sample specify the same CDR3. The genes are TRBV5-4 and TRBJ1-1, with D unresolved. Trimming shortened V by 0 bases and J by 0 bases, and 6 bases separated the two germline ends. The CDR3 has 14 amino acids. The germline gives CDR1 SGHNT, CDR2 YYREEE (reference sequence). In nucleotides, the CDR3 is TGTGCCAGCAGCTTGGTTGGGTTGAACACTGAAGCTTTCTTT. Translated, it gives CASSLVGLNTEAFF.

This clone was detected a few times. The chain recombines TRBV7-9 with TRBJ1-1; D not resolved. V was cut by 5 bases and J by 1 base, with 17 bases left in between. CDR1 and CDR2 (germline): SEHNR, FQNEAQ (reference sequence). The CDR3 contains 16 residues. The CDR3: CASSPLAPLKNTEAFF. In DNA form, the CDR3 reads TGTGCCAGCAGCCCCCTGGCCCCTTTAAAGAACACTGAAGCTTTCTTT.